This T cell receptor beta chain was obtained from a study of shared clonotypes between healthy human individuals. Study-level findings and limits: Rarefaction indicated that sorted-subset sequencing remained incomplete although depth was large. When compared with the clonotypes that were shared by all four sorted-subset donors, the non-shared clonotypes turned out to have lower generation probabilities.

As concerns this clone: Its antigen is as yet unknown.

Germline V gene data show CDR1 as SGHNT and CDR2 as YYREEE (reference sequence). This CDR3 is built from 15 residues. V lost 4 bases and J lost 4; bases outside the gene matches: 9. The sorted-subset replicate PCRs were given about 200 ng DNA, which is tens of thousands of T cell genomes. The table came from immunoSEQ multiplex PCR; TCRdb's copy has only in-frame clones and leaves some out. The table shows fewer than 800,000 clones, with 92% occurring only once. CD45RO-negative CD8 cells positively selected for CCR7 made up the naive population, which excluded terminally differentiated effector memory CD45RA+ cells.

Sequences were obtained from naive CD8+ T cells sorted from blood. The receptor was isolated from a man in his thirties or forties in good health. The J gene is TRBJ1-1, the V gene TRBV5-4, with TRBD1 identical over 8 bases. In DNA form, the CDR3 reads TGTGCCAGCAGCGGTCGACAGGGGCGAGGCACTGAAGCTTTCTTT. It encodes CASSGRQGRGTEAFF.